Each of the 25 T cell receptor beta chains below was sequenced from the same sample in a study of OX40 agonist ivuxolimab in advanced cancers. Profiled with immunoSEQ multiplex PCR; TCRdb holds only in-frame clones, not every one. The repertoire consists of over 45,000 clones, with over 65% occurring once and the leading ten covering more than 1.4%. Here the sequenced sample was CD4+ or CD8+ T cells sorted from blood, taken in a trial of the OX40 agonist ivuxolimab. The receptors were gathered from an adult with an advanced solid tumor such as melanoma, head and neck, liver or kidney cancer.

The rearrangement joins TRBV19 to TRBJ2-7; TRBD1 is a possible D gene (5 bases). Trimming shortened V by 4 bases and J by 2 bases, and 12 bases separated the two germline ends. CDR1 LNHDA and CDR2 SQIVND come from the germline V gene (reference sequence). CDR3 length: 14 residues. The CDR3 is CASSTGRVTYEQYF. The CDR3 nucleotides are TGTGCCAGTAGTACGGGCAGGGTAACCTACGAGCAGTACTTC. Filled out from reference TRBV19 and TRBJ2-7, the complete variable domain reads DGGITQSPKYLFRKEGQNVTLSCEQNLNHDAMYWYRQDPGQGLRLIYYSQIVNDFQKGDIAEGYSVSREKKESFPLTVTSAQKNPTAFYLCASSTGRVTYEQYFGPGTRLTVT.

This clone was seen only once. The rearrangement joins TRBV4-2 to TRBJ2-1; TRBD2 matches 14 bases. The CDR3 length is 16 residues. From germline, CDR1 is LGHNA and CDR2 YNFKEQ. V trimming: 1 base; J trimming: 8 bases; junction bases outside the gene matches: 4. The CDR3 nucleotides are TGTGCCAGCAGCCAAGTCGGGACTAGCGGGGGAGATGAGCAGTTCTTC. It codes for CASSQVGTSGGDEQFF.

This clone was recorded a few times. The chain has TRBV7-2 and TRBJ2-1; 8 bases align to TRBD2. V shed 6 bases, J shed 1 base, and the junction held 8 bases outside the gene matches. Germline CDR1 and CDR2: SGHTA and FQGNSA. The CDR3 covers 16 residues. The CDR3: CASRDLRGASYNEQFF. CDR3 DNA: TGTGCCAGCAGAGATCTGCGGGGGGCTTCCTACAATGAGCAGTTCTTC.

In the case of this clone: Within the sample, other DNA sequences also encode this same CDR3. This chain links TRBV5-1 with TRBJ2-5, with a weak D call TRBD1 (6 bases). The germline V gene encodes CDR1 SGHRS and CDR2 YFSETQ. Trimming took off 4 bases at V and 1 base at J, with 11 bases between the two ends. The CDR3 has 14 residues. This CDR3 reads CASSLGGPQETQYF. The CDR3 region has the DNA TGCGCCAGCAGCCTTGGGGGCCCCCAAGAGACCCAGTACTTC.

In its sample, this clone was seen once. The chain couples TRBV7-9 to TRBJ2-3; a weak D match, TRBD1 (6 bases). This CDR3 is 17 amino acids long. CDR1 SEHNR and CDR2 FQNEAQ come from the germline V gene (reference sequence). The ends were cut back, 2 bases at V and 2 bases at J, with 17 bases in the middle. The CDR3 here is CASSLFKATGNTDTQYF. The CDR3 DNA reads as TGTGCCAGCAGCTTATTTAAGGCAACAGGGAACACAGATACGCAGTATTTT.

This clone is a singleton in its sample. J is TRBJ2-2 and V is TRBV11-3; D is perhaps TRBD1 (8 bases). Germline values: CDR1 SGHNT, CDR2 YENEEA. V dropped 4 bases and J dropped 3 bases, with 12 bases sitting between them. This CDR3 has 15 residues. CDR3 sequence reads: CASSSQGGDTGELFF. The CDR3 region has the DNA TGTGCCAGCAGCTCACAGGGGGGGGACACCGGGGAGCTGTTTTTT.

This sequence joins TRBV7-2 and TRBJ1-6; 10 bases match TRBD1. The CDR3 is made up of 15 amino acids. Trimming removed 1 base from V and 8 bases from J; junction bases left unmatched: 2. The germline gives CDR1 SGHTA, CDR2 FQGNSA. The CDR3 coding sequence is TGTGCCAGCAGCTTAGGGACAGGGGGGTATTCACCCCTCCACTTT. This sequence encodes CASSLGTGGYSPLHF.

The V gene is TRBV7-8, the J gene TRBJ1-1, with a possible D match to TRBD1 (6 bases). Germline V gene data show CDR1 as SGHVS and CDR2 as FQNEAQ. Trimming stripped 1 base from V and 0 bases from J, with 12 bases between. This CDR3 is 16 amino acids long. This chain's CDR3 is CASSLGRQVMNTEAFF. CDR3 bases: TGTGCCAGCAGCTTAGGGAGACAGGTCATGAACACTGAAGCTTTCTTT.

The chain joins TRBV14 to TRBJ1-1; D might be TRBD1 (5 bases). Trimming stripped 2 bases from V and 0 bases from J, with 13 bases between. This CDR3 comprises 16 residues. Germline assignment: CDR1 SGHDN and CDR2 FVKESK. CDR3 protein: CASSQNHGRVNTEAFF. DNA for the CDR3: TGTGCCAGCAGCCAAAACCACGGCAGGGTGAACACTGAAGCTTTCTTT.

The CDR3 protein is CASSLDGRGENEQYF. The CDR3 bases are TGTGCCAGCAGCTTAGACGGGAGGGGTGAAAACGAGCAGTACTTC. This chain links TRBV7-2 with TRBJ2-7; TRBD2 matches 8 bases. Germline V gives CDR1 SGHTA, CDR2 FQGNSA. The CDR3 is 15 amino acids. V lost 1 base and J lost 5; bases outside the gene matches: 7.

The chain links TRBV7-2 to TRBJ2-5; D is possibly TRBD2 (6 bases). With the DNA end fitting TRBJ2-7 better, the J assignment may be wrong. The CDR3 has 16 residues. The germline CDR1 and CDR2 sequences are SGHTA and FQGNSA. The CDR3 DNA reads TGTGCCAGCAGCCCCCAAGGGACTCCGCGAGTCTACGAGCAGTACTTC. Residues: CASSPQGTPRVYEQYF.

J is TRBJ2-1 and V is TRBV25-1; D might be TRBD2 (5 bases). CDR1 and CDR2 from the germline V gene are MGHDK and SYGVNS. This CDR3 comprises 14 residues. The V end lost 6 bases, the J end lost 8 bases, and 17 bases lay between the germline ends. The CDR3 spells CASRGSRDKDEQFF. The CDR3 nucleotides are TGTGCCAGCAGGGGGAGTCGGGATAAGGATGAGCAGTTCTTC.

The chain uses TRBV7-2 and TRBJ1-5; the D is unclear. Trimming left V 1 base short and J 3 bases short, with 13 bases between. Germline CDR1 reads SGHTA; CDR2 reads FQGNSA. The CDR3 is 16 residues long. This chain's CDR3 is CASSLEGGLDNQPQHF. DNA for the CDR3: TGTGCCAGCAGCTTAGAAGGAGGTTTGGACAATCAGCCCCAGCATTTT.

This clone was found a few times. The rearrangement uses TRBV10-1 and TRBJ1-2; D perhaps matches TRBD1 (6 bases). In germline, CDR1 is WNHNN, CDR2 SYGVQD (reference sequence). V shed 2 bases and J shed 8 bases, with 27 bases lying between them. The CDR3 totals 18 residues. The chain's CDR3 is CASSEPQDRPRLGGGYTF. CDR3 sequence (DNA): TGCGCCAGCAGTGAGCCGCAAGACAGGCCCAGGTTGGGGGGCGGCTACACCTTC.

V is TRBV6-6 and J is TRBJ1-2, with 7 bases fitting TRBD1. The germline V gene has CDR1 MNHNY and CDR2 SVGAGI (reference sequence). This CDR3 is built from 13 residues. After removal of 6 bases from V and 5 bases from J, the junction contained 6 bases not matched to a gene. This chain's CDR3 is CASSPGTVYGYTF. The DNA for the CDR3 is TGTGCCAGCAGCCCCGGGACAGTTTATGGCTACACCTTC.

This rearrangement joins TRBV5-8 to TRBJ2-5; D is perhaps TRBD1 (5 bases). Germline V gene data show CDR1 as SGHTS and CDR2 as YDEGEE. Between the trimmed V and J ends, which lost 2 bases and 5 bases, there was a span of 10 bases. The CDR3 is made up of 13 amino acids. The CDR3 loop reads CASSFKGLETQYF. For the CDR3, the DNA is TGTGCCAGCAGCTTCAAGGGGCTCGAGACCCAGTACTTC.

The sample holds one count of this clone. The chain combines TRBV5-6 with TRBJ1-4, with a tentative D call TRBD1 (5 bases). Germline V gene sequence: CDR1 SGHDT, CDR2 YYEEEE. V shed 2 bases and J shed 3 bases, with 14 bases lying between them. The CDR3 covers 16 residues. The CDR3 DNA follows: TGTGCCAGCAGCTTTCTTTCGCAGGGCGCTAATGAAAAACTGTTTTTT. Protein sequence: CASSFLSQGANEKLFF.

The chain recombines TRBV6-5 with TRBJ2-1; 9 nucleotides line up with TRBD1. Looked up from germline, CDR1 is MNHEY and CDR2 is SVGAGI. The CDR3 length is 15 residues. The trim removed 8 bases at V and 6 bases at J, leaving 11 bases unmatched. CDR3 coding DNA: TGTGCCAGCTGTGTTGGACAGGGGCCCTTCAATGAGCAGTTCTTC. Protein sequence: CASCVGQGPFNEQFF.

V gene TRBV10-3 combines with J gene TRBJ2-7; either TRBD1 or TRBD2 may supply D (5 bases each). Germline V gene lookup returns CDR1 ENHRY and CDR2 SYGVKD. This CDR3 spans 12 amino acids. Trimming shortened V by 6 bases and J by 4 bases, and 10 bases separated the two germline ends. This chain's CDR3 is CAISGDGYEQYF. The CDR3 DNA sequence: TGTGCCATCAGCGGGGACGGATACGAGCAGTACTTC.

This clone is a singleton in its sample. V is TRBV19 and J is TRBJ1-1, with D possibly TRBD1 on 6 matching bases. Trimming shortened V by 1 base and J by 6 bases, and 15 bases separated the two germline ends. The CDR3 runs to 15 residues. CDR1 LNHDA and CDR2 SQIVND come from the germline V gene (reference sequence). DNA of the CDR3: TGTGCCAGTAGTATAGTTCGGACAGCAAGGGCTGAAGCTTTCTTT. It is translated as CASSIVRTARAEAFF.

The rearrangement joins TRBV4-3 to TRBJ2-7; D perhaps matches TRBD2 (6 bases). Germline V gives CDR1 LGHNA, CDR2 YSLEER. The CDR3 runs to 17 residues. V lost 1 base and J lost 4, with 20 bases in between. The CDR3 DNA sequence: TGCGCCAGCAGCCAAGGGGGCGGGGTAGAGCGCTCTTACGAGCAGTACTTC. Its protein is CASSQGGGVERSYEQYF.

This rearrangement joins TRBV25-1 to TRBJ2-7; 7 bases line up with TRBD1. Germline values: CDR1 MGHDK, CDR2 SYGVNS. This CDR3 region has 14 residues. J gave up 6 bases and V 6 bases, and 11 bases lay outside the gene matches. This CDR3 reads CASSQSRGNSEQYF. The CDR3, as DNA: TGTGCCAGCAGCCAGTCCAGGGGGAATAGCGAGCAGTACTTC.

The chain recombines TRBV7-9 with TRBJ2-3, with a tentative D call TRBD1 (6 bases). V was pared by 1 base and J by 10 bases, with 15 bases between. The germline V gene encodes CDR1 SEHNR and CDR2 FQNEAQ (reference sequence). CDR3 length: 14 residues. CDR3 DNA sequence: TGTGCCAGCAGCTTAGTCGCATCAAACAGGGCGCAGTATTTT. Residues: CASSLVASNRAQYF. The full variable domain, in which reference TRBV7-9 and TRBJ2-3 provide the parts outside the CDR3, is DTGVSQNPRHKITKRGQNVTFRCDPISEHNRLYWYRQTLGQGPEFLTYFQNEAQLEKSRLLSDRFSAERPKGSFSTLEIQRTEQGDSAMYLCASSLVASNRAQYFGPGTRLTVL.

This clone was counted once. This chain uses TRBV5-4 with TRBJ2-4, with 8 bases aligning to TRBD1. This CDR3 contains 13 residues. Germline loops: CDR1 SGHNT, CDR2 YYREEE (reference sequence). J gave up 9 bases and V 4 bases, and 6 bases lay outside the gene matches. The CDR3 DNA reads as TGTGCCAGCAGCCAGACAGGGGTTAGCATTCAGTACTTC. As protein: CASSQTGVSIQYF. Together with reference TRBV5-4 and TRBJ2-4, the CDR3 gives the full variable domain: ETGVTQSPTHLIKTRGQQVTLRCSSQSGHNTVSWYQQALGQGPQFIFQYYREEENGRGNFPPRFSGLQFPNYSSELNVNALELDDSALYLCASSQTGVSIQYFGAGTRLSVL.

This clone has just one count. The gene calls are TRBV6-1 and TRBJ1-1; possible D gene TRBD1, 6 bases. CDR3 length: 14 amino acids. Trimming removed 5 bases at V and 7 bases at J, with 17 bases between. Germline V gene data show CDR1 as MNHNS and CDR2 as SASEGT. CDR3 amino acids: CASSNRELFGEAFF. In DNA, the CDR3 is TGTGCCAGCAGTAACAGGGAACTGTTCGGTGAAGCTTTCTTT.